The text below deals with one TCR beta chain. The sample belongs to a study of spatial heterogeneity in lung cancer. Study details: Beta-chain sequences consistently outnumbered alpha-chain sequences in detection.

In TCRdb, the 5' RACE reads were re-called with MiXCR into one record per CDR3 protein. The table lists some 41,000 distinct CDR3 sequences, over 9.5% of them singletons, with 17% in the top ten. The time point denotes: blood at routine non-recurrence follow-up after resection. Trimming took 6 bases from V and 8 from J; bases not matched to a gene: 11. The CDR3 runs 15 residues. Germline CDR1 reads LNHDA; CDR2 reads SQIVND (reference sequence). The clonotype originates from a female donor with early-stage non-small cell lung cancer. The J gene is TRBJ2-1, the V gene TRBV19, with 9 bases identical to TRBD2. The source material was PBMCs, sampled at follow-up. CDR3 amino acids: CASSLRRGGEDEQFF. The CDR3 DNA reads TGTGCCAGTAGCCTGCGGCGGGGGGGCGAAGATGAGCAGTTCTTC.